This entry lists 29 T cell receptor beta chains sequenced from one sample in a study of blood T cell repertoires in COVID-19. Method: immunoSEQ multiplex PCR; TCRdb's copy keeps in-frame clones and lacks some. The sample yields roughly 59,000 clones, around four fifths seen once. Material for sequencing was peripheral blood. These receptors were collected from a woman between 45 and 65 years old with active or convalescent COVID-19.

This chain joins TRBV4-3 and TRBJ2-3, with D uncertain. The CDR3 consists of 18 residues. Germline V gene sequence: CDR1 LGHNA, CDR2 YSLEER. V gave up 3 bases and J gave up 0 bases, with 19 bases separating them. CDR3 nucleotides: TGCGCCAGCAGCCAGGTACCCATGACGGGTTCTAGCACAGATACGCAGTATTTT. Translated, it gives CASSQVPMTGSSTDTQYF.

A few counts support this clone. This chain joins TRBV10-2 and TRBJ2-1, with D possibly being TRBD1 (6 bases). From germline, CDR1 is WSHSY and CDR2 SAAADI. This CDR3 region has 13 residues. V was shortened by 11 bases and J by 6 bases, with 17 bases between the two germline ends. The CDR3 DNA reads as TGCGCCGGATTAGGGACATCTGGCAATGAGCAGTTCTTC. Translating gives CAGLGTSGNEQFF.

The chain couples TRBV27 to TRBJ2-1; TRBD1 is a possible D gene (6 bases). This CDR3 spans 14 amino acids. The germline V gene encodes CDR1 MNHEY and CDR2 SMNVEV (reference sequence). The germline V and J ends were trimmed by 3 bases and 10 bases, with 16 bases remaining between them. The CDR3 sequence is CASSFGGYQREQFF. CDR3 DNA: TGTGCCAGCAGTTTTGGGGGCTACCAGAGGGAGCAGTTCTTC.

The table lists this clone with a count of one. This rearrangement joins TRBV18 to TRBJ1-1, with 8 bases fitting TRBD1. V shed 3 bases and J 2 bases; nucleotides not matched to a gene: 2. Looked up from germline, CDR1 is KGHSH and CDR2 is LQKENI. The CDR3 has 14 amino acids. The CDR3, as DNA: TGTGCCAGCTCACCCGGACAGGGCAACACTGAAGCTTTCTTT. Amino acids: CASSPGQGNTEAFF.

The chain combines TRBV4-3 with TRBJ1-4; 8 bases line up with TRBD1. Germline V CDR1 and CDR2: LGHNA, YSLEER. V was clipped by 0 bases and J by 7 bases; unmatched bases: 1. This CDR3 is 14 amino acids long. The CDR3 coding sequence is TGCGCCAGCAGCCAAGACAGGGGGCCTGAAAAACTGTTTTTT. Its translation is CASSQDRGPEKLFF.

The chain links TRBV15 to TRBJ1-6; maybe TRBD1 (6 bases). This CDR3 contains 13 residues. Germline CDR1 reads LNHNV; CDR2 reads YYDKDF (reference sequence). Trimming shortened V by 0 bases and J by 10 bases, and 7 bases separated the two germline ends. In DNA, the CDR3 is TGTGCCACCAGCAGAGACAGGGGATCACCCCTCCACTTT. Its protein product is CATSRDRGSPLHF.

This chain joins TRBV5-6 and TRBJ2-1; no firm D call. V gave up 0 bases and J gave up 13 bases, with 8 bases separating them. This CDR3 comprises 11 residues. In germline, CDR1 is SGHDT, CDR2 YYEEEE. The DNA of the CDR3 is TGTGCCAGCAGCTTGGGGCAGTCTCAGTTCTTC. Amino acids: CASSLGQSQFF.

V gene TRBV4-1 combines with J gene TRBJ2-1; D gene ambiguous. The germline V and J ends were trimmed by 6 bases and 5 bases, with 11 bases remaining between them. There are 13 residues in the CDR3. Germline CDR1 MGHRA, CDR2 YSYEKL. The CDR3 DNA is TGCGCCAGCAGAAAGACGGGTGACAATGAGCAGTTCTTC. Residues: CASRKTGDNEQFF.

V gene TRBV2 combines with J gene TRBJ1-1, with D possibly being TRBD1 (5 bases). CDR1 SNHLY and CDR2 FYNNEI come from the germline V gene. The CDR3 spans 13 residues. Trimming cost V 6 bases and J 4 bases, with 12 bases left between them. The CDR3 nucleotides read TGTGCCAGCAGCGTCGACAGTGGCACTGAAGCTTTCTTT. Translating it yields CASSVDSGTEAFF. The full variable domain, with the rest looked up from reference TRBV2 and TRBJ1-1, is EPEVTQTPSHQVTQMGQEVILRCVPISNHLYFYWYRQILGQKVEFLVSFYNNEISEKSEIFDDQFSVERPDGSNFTLKIRSTKLEDSAMYFCASSVDSGTEAFFGQGTRLTVV.

The chain carries TRBV29-1 and TRBJ1-1, with 7 bases aligning to TRBD1. There are 15 residues in the CDR3. The V gene's germline CDR1 is SQVTM and CDR2 ANQGSEA. Trimming took 6 bases from V and 0 from J; bases not matched to a gene: 10. CDR3 sequence reads: CSVYRQGSMNTEAFF. The CDR3 nucleotides read TGCAGCGTATACAGACAGGGTAGTATGAACACTGAAGCTTTCTTT. The complete variable domain, with remaining parts taken from reference TRBV29-1 and TRBJ1-1, reads SAVISQKPSRDICQRGTSLTIQCQVDSQVTMMFWYRQQPGQSLTLIATANQGSEATYESGFVIDKFPISRPNLTFSTLTVSNMSPEDSSIYLCSVYRQGSMNTEAFFGQGTRLTVV.

The chain combines TRBV9 with TRBJ2-1; 11 bases align to TRBD2. J was trimmed by 10 bases and V by 0 bases; bases with no gene match: 6. From germline, CDR1 is SGDLS and CDR2 YYNGEE. This CDR3 has 15 residues. The CDR3: CASSVGTSGRGEQFF. For the CDR3, the DNA is TGTGCCAGCAGCGTAGGGACTAGCGGGCGGGGGGAGCAGTTCTTC.

This chain connects TRBV19 to TRBJ2-7; 9 bases match TRBD2. Germline CDR1 reads LNHDA; CDR2 reads SQIVND (reference sequence). J gave up 3 bases and V 1 base, and 4 bases lay outside the gene matches. This CDR3 spans 15 amino acids. The CDR3 loop is CASSIAPSGIYEQYF. CDR3 DNA: TGTGCCAGTAGTATAGCCCCTAGCGGGATCTACGAGCAGTACTTC.

The V gene is TRBV7-3, the J gene TRBJ2-7, with 10 bases matching TRBD2. Trimming removed 5 bases from V and 3 bases from J; junction bases left unmatched: 25. Germline lookup yields CDR1 SGHTA and CDR2 FQGTGA. CDR3 length: 21 amino acids. CDR3 protein: CASSPLNSGLARVYRCYEQYF. CDR3 nucleotides: TGTGCCAGCAGCCCTTTAAACTCGGGACTAGCGAGGGTCTATAGGTGCTACGAGCAGTACTTC.

The chain is built from TRBV4-1 and TRBJ2-1; TRBD1 matches 8 bases. Germline CDR1 and CDR2: MGHRA and YSYEKL. The CDR3 is 16 residues long. The V segment lost 2 bases and the J segment 0 bases; nucleotides outside the gene matches: 3. CDR3 region: CASSQLGTGSYNEQFF. CDR3 nucleotides: TGCGCCAGCAGCCAACTCGGGACAGGCTCCTACAATGAGCAGTTCTTC.

The rearrangement links TRBV30 to TRBJ1-3; D remains ambiguous. Germline lookup yields CDR1 GTSNPN and CDR2 SVGIG (reference sequence). V was clipped by 1 base and J by 2 bases, with 12 bases between them. The CDR3 extends over 15 amino acids. The CDR3 region is CAWSAPALAGNTIYF. The CDR3 DNA is TGTGCCTGGAGTGCCCCGGCTCTAGCTGGAAACACCATATATTTT. The complete variable domain, with remaining parts taken from reference TRBV30 and TRBJ1-3, reads SQTIHQWPATLVQPVGSPLSLECTVEGTSNPNLYWYRQAAGRGLQLLFYSVGIGQISSEVPQNLSASRPQDRQFILSSKKLLLSDSGFYLCAWSAPALAGNTIYFGEGSWLTVV.

In nucleotides, the CDR3 is TGTGCCAGCAGCTTGGGGGTTGGGAGCTCCTACAATGAGCAGTTCTTC. The encoded protein is CASSLGVGSSYNEQFF. The chain employs TRBV5-6 and TRBJ2-1; the D gene is possibly TRBD2 (5 bases). Trimming pared 0 bases from V and 0 bases from J, leaving 10 bases between. The CDR3 runs to 16 residues. Germline loops: CDR1 SGHDT, CDR2 YYEEEE.

The chain couples TRBV7-9 to TRBJ1-2; weak D call: TRBD1 (5 bases). From germline, CDR1 is SEHNR and CDR2 FQNEAQ (reference sequence). The CDR3 has 18 amino acids. The germline V and J ends were trimmed by 4 bases and 2 bases, with 23 bases remaining between them. CDR3 sequence (DNA): TGTGCCAGCAGCTCGGGGAGGTTATCGGGGGGTGCGAACTATGGCTACACCTTC. This codes for CASSSGRLSGGANYGYTF. Full variable domain (rest looked up from reference TRBV7-9 and TRBJ1-2): DTGVSQNPRHKITKRGQNVTFRCDPISEHNRLYWYRQTLGQGPEFLTYFQNEAQLEKSRLLSDRFSAERPKGSFSTLEIQRTEQGDSAMYLCASSSGRLSGGANYGYTFGSGTRLTVV.

This clone was seen more than once but under ten times. The chain is built from TRBV5-1 and TRBJ1-1, with 7 bases fitting TRBD1. CDR1 and CDR2 (germline): SGHRS, YFSETQ. The trim removed 1 base at V and 4 bases at J, leaving 4 bases unmatched. The CDR3 contains 14 residues. This chain's CDR3 is CASSLTGEFTEAFF. The CDR3 bases are TGCGCCAGCAGCTTGACAGGGGAGTTCACTGAAGCTTTCTTT.

The V and J genes are TRBV3-1 (or the pseudogene TRBV3-2) and TRBJ2-5, with TRBD1 identical over 12 bases. The CDR3 has 14 amino acids. The junction had 5 bases not matched to a gene; V was cut back by 8 bases and J by 4 bases. The V gene's germline CDR1 is LGHDT and CDR2 YNNKEL (reference sequence). The CDR3 protein is CASSGTGGAETQYF. CDR3 bases: TGTGCCAGCTCCGGGACAGGGGGCGCAGAGACCCAGTACTTC.

This clone was found a few times. The genes are TRBV10-3 and TRBJ2-3, with 9 bases identical to TRBD1. Trimming took 4 bases from V and 6 from J; bases not matched to a gene: 5. CDR3 size: 14 residues. Germline V gene sequence: CDR1 ENHRY, CDR2 SYGVKD. DNA of the CDR3: TGTGCCATCAGTGCCAAAGACAGGGGGGATACGCAGTATTTT. Protein product: CAISAKDRGDTQYF.

The chain employs TRBV9 and TRBJ2-7; a possible D gene is TRBD1 (5 bases). The V end was cut by 5 bases, the J end by 0 bases, with 12 bases between. CDR3 length: 14 residues. Germline CDR1 reads SGDLS; CDR2 reads YYNGEE. The CDR3 DNA sequence: TGTGCCAGCAGAGGTAACAGGAGCTCCTACGAGCAGTACTTC. Translated: CASRGNRSSYEQYF.

This sequence joins TRBV7-9 and TRBJ2-1; tentatively, D is TRBD1 (5 bases). The germline CDR1 and CDR2 sequences are SEHNR and FQNEAQ (reference sequence). The ends were cut back, 4 bases at V and 6 bases at J, with 10 bases in the middle. CDR3 size: 13 residues. CDR3 sequence: CASSSRRGNEQFF. The CDR3 nucleotides are TGTGCCAGCAGCTCTCGAAGGGGCAATGAGCAGTTCTTC.

The rearrangement uses TRBV6-5 and TRBJ1-1; 8 bases match TRBD1. Germline V lookup: CDR1 MNHEY, CDR2 SVGAGI. The V segment lost 6 bases and the J segment 4 bases; nucleotides outside the gene matches: 7. The CDR3 runs to 14 residues. In DNA, the CDR3 is TGTGCCAGCAGCATACAGGGGGTGGGCACTGAAGCTTTCTTT. Amino acids: CASSIQGVGTEAFF.

This chain connects TRBV4-2 to TRBJ1-5, with D perhaps TRBD1 (5 bases). The CDR3 runs to 19 residues. Germline lookup yields CDR1 LGHNA and CDR2 YNFKEQ. The V end was cut by 1 base, the J end by 2 bases, with 21 bases between. As DNA, the CDR3 is TGTGCCAGCAGCCAAGGACCCCGGGACGCCGGAGGGGGCAATCAGCCCCAGCATTTT. Its protein is CASSQGPRDAGGGNQPQHF.

The chain employs TRBV3-1 (or the pseudogene TRBV3-2) and TRBJ1-2; 10 nucleotides line up with TRBD1. The junction had 6 bases not matched to a gene; V was cut back by 1 base and J by 7 bases. Germline V gene sequence: CDR1 LGHDT, CDR2 YNNKEL (reference sequence). The CDR3 runs 15 residues. The CDR3 loop is CASSQGRQGAGGYTF. DNA for the CDR3: TGTGCCAGCAGCCAAGGTCGACAGGGGGCAGGTGGCTACACCTTC.

The chain uses TRBV21-1 and TRBJ1-4; the listed D gene, TRBD1, was not tested against the DNA. TRBV21-1 is an annotated pseudogene. The CDR3 totals 16 residues. The CDR3 nucleotides are TGTGCCAGCAGCAAAGAACCGGGACACTCTAATGAAAAACTGTTTTTT. This sequence encodes CASSKEPGHSNEKLFF.

The chain is built from TRBV7-9 and TRBJ2-7; 7 nucleotides align to TRBD1. The CDR3 has 18 amino acids. Unmatched junction bases numbered 24, after V lost 6 bases and J lost 7 bases. The germline gives CDR1 SEHNR, CDR2 FQNEAQ (reference sequence). The CDR3: CASSYSPRTGPHLREQYF. The CDR3 DNA reads TGTGCCAGCAGTTACTCCCCGAGGACAGGACCGCACCTGAGGGAGCAGTACTTC.

The chain couples TRBV12-3 or TRBV12-4 to TRBJ1-5, with 7 bases identical to TRBD1. The CDR3 length is 13 residues. Germline trimming cut 7 bases from V and 10 bases from J; bases unmatched to any gene: 10. The CDR3 nucleotides read TGTGCCAGCAACCGGGACAGCGGTTTACCCCAGCATTTT. Amino acids: CASNRDSGLPQHF.

By share, this clone counts as medium-sized (0.01 to 0.1%). Other DNA sequences in this specimen translate into the identical CDR3. The chain carries TRBV7-9 and TRBJ2-1; 10 bases map to TRBD2. The germline CDR1 and CDR2 sequences are SEHNR and FQNEAQ (reference sequence). Trimming cost V 3 bases and J 4 bases; bases outside gene matches: 3. The CDR3 has 15 amino acids. As DNA, the CDR3 is TGTGCCAGCAGCTTCGGACTAGCGGAATACAATGAGCAGTTCTTC. It translates to CASSFGLAEYNEQFF.